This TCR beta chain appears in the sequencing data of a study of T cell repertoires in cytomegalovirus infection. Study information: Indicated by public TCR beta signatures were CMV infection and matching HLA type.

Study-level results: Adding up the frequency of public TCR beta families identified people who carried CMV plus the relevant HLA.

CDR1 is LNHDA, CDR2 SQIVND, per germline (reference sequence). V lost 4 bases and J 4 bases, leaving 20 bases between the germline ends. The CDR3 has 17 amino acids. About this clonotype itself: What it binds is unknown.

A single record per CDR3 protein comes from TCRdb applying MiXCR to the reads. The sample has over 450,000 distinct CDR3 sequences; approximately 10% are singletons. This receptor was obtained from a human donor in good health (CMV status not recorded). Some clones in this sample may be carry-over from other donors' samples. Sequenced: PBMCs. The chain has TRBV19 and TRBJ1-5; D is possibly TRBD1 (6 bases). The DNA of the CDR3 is TGTGCCAGTAGTAACCCGACAGGAGGGGGAAATAATCAGCCCCAGCATTTT. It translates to CASSNPTGGGNNQPQHF.